This is a list of T cell receptor beta chains from one sample in a study of beta chain features in type 1 diabetes. Assay used: immunoSEQ multiplex PCR; TCRdb lists only in-frame clones, some missing. This sample carries more than 300,000 clones, about 12% of them seen once, and the ten largest clones take around 0.02%. Sequencing was done on a sample of naive CD4+ T cells from blood. Source of these receptors: a man aged 18-30 years in good health. The CDR3 runs from the conserved cysteine through the conserved F or W. The D gene is left open where the match is weak. Clone size is shown for a subset of rows, as once, few, many or a class of expanded clone.

cdr3_length j_call clone_size v_call d_call cdr3_nt cdr3_aa
13 TRBJ1-1 few TRBV5-6 - TGTGCCAGCAGCGGGGGACCTAGCGCTGAAGCTTTCTTT CASSGGPSAEAFF
13 TRBJ2-5 - TRBV2 TRBD1 TGTGCCAGCCAGGGACAGCCCCAAGAGACCCAGTACTTC CASQGQPQETQYF
14 TRBJ1-1 few TRBV15 - TGTGCCACCAGCCGGGGGGACCGGAACACTGAAGCTTTCTTT CATSRGDRNTEAFF
16 TRBJ2-7 few TRBV14 TRBD1 TGTGCCAGCAGCCCCGGACAGGGATGGAGCTCCTACGAGCAGTACTTC CASSPGQGWSSYEQYF
14 TRBJ1-6 few TRBV7-3 - TGTGCCAGCAGCTTATCCCAGGATAATTCACCCCTCCACTTT CASSLSQDNSPLHF
16 TRBJ2-2 few TRBV7-8 TRBD2 TGTGCCAGCAGCTTCACCGCGGGGGATGGGACCGGGGAGCTGTTTTTT CASSFTAGDGTGELFF
14 TRBJ2-7 few TRBV19 - TGTGCCAGTAGTATTCGTGCGGGGACCTACGAGCAGTACTTC CASSIRAGTYEQYF
15 TRBJ1-2 few TRBV9 TRBD1 TGTGCCAGCAGCCCCCGGACAGGGCTCAACTATGGCTACACCTTC CASSPRTGLNYGYTF
17 TRBJ2-1 - TRBV7-9 TRBD1 TGTGCCAGCAGTTCTACAGGGGACGGCTACCCCTACAATGAGCAGTTCTTC CASSSTGDGYPYNEQFF
14 TRBJ2-7 few TRBV5-1 TRBD1 TGCGCCAGCAGATTCGGGACAGGAGGCTACGAGCAGTACTTC CASRFGTGGYEQYF
18 TRBJ1-1 few TRBV18 - TGTGCCAGCTCACCAGTGGACAGCCGAGGCCCGATGAACACTGAAGCTTTCTTT CASSPVDSRGPMNTEAFF
13 TRBJ1-2 few TRBV18 - TGTGCCAGCTCCCATGACGAGGCCTATGGCTACACCTTC CASSHDEAYGYTF
14 TRBJ2-7 few TRBV5-1 - TGCGCCAGCAGCTTGGCCGGACAAGCCTACGAGCAGTACTTC CASSLAGQAYEQYF
13 TRBJ1-1 - TRBV7-3 TRBD1 TGTGCCAGCAGCCTACACAGGGGGACTGAAGCTTTCTTT CASSLHRGTEAFF
15 TRBJ1-5 - TRBV19 - TGTGCCAGTAGTATAGCCACAGCCAGCAATCAGCCCCAGCATTTT CASSIATASNQPQHF
17 TRBJ2-7 - TRBV5-1 - TGCGCCAGCAGTTTATCCCCTGAGCCTCGTTACTCCTACGAGCAGTACTTC CASSLSPEPRYSYEQYF
14 TRBJ2-5 - TRBV6-6 - TGTGCCAGCAGTTACTCGGGCCCTCGGGAGACCCAGTACTTC CASSYSGPRETQYF
15 TRBJ2-7 few TRBV4-3 - TGCGCCAGCAGCCAAGATTACAGGCCCTCCTACGAGCAGTACTTC CASSQDYRPSYEQYF
16 TRBJ2-5 few TRBV30 TRBD1 TGTGCCTGGAGTGTACTATGGAAGGGGGCGGGAGAGACCCAGTACTTC CAWSVLWKGAGETQYF
12 TRBJ1-1 few TRBV11-2 - TGTGCCAGCAGCCAGGGTCGAGGTGAAGCTTTCTTT CASSQGRGEAFF
11 TRBJ2-7 few TRBV30 - TGTGCCTGGAGTTCGTCAGACGAGCAGTACTTC CAWSSSDEQYF
16 TRBJ2-1 - TRBV7-6 TRBD2 TGTGCCAGCAGCTTAACAGGGCGGGAGGGCCTCGTTGAGCAGTTCTTC CASSLTGREGLVEQFF
12 TRBJ2-6 - TRBV25-1 - TGTGCCAGCAGTCCGGGGGCCAACGTCCTGACTTTC CASSPGANVLTF
14 TRBJ2-3 - TRBV7-9 TRBD2 TGTGCCAGCACGCTAGCGGGAGGAACTGATACGCAGTATTTT CASTLAGGTDTQYF
12 TRBJ1-2 many TRBV4-2 - TGTGCCAGCAGGCAGTCCCCCGGGGGCTACACCTTC CASRQSPGGYTF
15 TRBJ2-2 few TRBV7-9 - TGTGCCAGCAGCTTAGGGACAGTTAACACCGGGGAGCTGTTTTTT CASSLGTVNTGELFF
15 TRBJ1-1 few TRBV9 - TGTGCCAGCACCACCTTACCAGGGGAGAACACTGAAGCTTTCTTT CASTTLPGENTEAFF
16 TRBJ2-5 - TRBV4-3 TRBD2 TGCGCCAGCAGCCAAGACCCAGCGGGGGGGCCCGGGACCCAGTACTTC CASSQDPAGGPGTQYF
12 TRBJ2-7 - TRBV6-5 - TGTGCCAGCGTGAGTCTTTACTACGAGCAGTACTTC CASVSLYYEQYF
15 TRBJ2-1 - TRBV14 TRBD1 TGTGCCAGCAGCCAAGTTCCAGGGGGATACAATGAGCAGTTCTTC CASSQVPGGYNEQFF
14 TRBJ1-6 - TRBV18 - TGTGCCAGCTCACAAGAGGGCATAGATTCACCCCTCCACTTT CASSQEGIDSPLHF
14 TRBJ1-5 few TRBV10-3 - TGTGCCACCGCGCGGTCGGGGGACAATCAGCCCCAGCATTTT CATARSGDNQPQHF
15 TRBJ2-2 - TRBV2 - TGTGCCAGCCGTGCACAGGGTGCAATCTCCGGGGAGCTGTTTTTT CASRAQGAISGELFF
15 TRBJ2-7 few TRBV6-5 TRBD1 TGTGCCAGCAGTTACTCTATGGGACAGGGGTACGAGCAGTACTTC CASSYSMGQGYEQYF
12 TRBJ2-6 - TRBV9 - TGTGCCAGCATCTCCGGGGCCAACGTCCTGACTTTC CASISGANVLTF
10 TRBJ2-3 - TRBV30 - TGTGCCTGGAGTTCTCATACGCAGTATTTT CAWSSHTQYF
15 TRBJ2-7 - TRBV28 - TGTGCCAGCAGTTTATGGAGGGCCGGTTCCTACGAGCAGTACTTC CASSLWRAGSYEQYF
14 TRBJ1-5 few TRBV19 - TGTGCCAGTAGTATAGCGGTCGGCAATCAGCCCCAGCATTTT CASSIAVGNQPQHF
13 TRBJ2-1 few TRBV29-1 - TGCAGGATCTACGGGAACTCCTACAATGAGCAGTTCTTC CRIYGNSYNEQFF
15 TRBJ2-3 few TRBV4-3 TRBD2 TGCGCCAGCAGCCAACGGGCGGGGGGGACAGATACGCAGTATTTT CASSQRAGGTDTQYF
15 TRBJ1-5 - TRBV4-2 - TGTGCCAGCAGCCAAGAAACAGGGCACAATCAGCCCCAGCATTTT CASSQETGHNQPQHF
16 TRBJ2-7 few TRBV5-6 TRBD2 TGTGCCAGCAGCTCCGGACTAGCGGGAGGGCCGGTCGAGCAGTACTTC CASSSGLAGGPVEQYF
18 TRBJ2-2 - TRBV9 - TGTGCCAGCAGCACCCGGCATAGCGGAACAGCGAACACCGGGGAGCTGTTTTTT CASSTRHSGTANTGELFF
16 TRBJ2-1 - TRBV30 - TGTGCCTGGAGTGTACTGAGCGACTCGTCCTACAATGAGCAGTTCTTC CAWSVLSDSSYNEQFF
13 TRBJ1-2 - TRBV6-4 TRBD1 TGTGCCAGCAGTGAGCAGGGGGCTGGAGGCTACACCTTC CASSEQGAGGYTF
12 TRBJ1-5 - TRBV29-1 - TGCAGCGTTGAGGGGCCGAATCAGCCCCAGCATTTT CSVEGPNQPQHF
15 TRBJ2-1 - TRBV6-1 TRBD2 TGTGCCAGCAGTTGGAGCGGGGGCTCCTACAATGAGCAGTTCTTC CASSWSGGSYNEQFF
16 TRBJ2-5 few TRBV25-1 TRBD2 TGTGCCAGCAGTGATTGGGGCGGGAGTCGGGCAGAGACCCAGTACTTC CASSDWGGSRAETQYF
14 TRBJ1-2 - TRBV5-4 TRBD1 TGTGCCAGCGGTTTGACAGGGGGCGGTTATGGCTACACCTTC CASGLTGGGYGYTF
12 TRBJ1-6 - TRBV10-3 - TGTGCCATCAGTACAGTGAATTCACCCCTCCACTTT CAISTVNSPLHF
15 TRBJ2-2 - TRBV14 - TGTGCCAGCAGCCGAAACATGGCGAACACCGGGGAGCTGTTTTTT CASSRNMANTGELFF
12 TRBJ2-3 few TRBV7-2 - TGTGCCAGCAGCCCCCGTCCAGATACGCAGTATTTT CASSPRPDTQYF
15 TRBJ2-7 few TRBV9 TRBD2 TGTGCCAGCAGCGGGCCGGGACTAGCGATGCACGAGCAGTACTTC CASSGPGLAMHEQYF